This T cell receptor (beta chain) derives from a study of cytomegalovirus exposure and HLA in healthy donors. The PCR employed 60 Vbeta primers together with 13 Jbeta primers. Assay: immunoSEQ multiplex PCR; the TCRdb copy retains only in-frame clones and omits some. Of more than 150,000 clones in the sample, roughly 80% are singletons; the top ten hold approximately 1.2%. A word on this clone: Antigen: not known.

Germline-derived CDR1 and CDR2 are MNHEY and SVGAGI. J gave up 8 bases and V 1 base, and 13 bases lay outside the gene matches. The CDR3 totals 16 residues. Study-level results: A list of around 160 TCR beta chains associated with cytomegalovirus was given. Reports indicated that the classifier achieved high specificity and sensitivity in diagnosing cytomegalovirus status.

Regarding donors, all were healthy bone marrow donors. The V and J genes are TRBV6-5 and TRBJ1-2; 7 bases match TRBD1. The sample taken for sequencing was PBMCs. The TCR comes from a man aged 50 to 60 in good health and CMV-seropositive. CDR3 loop: CASSYFFLGTAVGYTF. The CDR3 nucleotides read TGTGCCAGCAGTTACTTCTTCCTCGGGACAGCCGTAGGCTACACCTTC.